This T cell receptor beta chain came from a study of prognosis after radiotherapy for stage I lung cancer listed by TCRdb under 2021. Looking at the study overall: Between April 2018 and early 2019, 15 to 20 patients with stage I NSCLC were enrolled in Nanjing, China. Peripheral blood TCR beta repertoires were profiled in stage I NSCLC patients before and after stereotactic body radiotherapy, and the repertoires were related to distant failure. Ages in the cohort of about a dozen men and about 6 women ranged from about 50 to 85 years, with a median of 74. Squamous cell carcinoma histology was identified in 6 or 7 patients, and adenocarcinoma histology was identified in twelve patients. In every patient, SBRT was given without any concurrent therapy. All patients were considered medically inoperable, owing to comorbidities in about a dozen and refusal of surgery in about seven. Distant metastases were developed by four of the 19 patients after SBRT, at a median of about 7 months, whereas no significant progression was observed in the other 15 patients. The study included around 14 patients with newly diagnosed primary stage I lung tumors and several with oligometastatic NSCLC after surgical resection of the primary tumor. Using image-guided IMRT or VMAT, SBRT was delivered in 3 to 5 fractions at a biologically effective dose of at least 100 Gy. The study took one blood sample before SBRT and one after SBRT from each of 20 or so patients and sequenced all 40 or so samples. What the study reported, not specific to this receptor: Differences by metastasis status were reportedly seen in TRBV and TRBJ usage frequencies, involving two V genes at baseline and, after SBRT, nine V genes and two J genes. The study was limited by the small cohort and short follow-up, and independent validation of the study findings is required. After SBRT, the count of unique TCR clones dropped from a median of approximately 11,000 beforehand to 6,500 to 7,500 afterward (Wilcoxon paired P=0.011). Whether the expanded TCR clones were tumor-specific was not determined. All reported P values were unadjusted for multiple comparisons. Post-SBRT Shannon entropy and its change from baseline were lower in patients who developed distant metastases; baseline Shannon entropy was not associated with metastases.

All patients had node-negative disease on CT and PET/CT, and none had a history of other malignancies or had previously received chemotherapy or radiotherapy. Six milliliters of peripheral venous blood were drawn into EDTA tubes at each of two time points. Ficoll-Paque Plus density-gradient centrifugation was used to isolate PBMCs. Right after collection, samples were placed at -80 degrees C and kept there until analysis. Two rounds of multiplex PCR on genomic DNA were used to amplify the TCR beta CDR3 region. In the first PCR round, primers specific to each TRBV and TRBJ gene were used, and the primer sequences were filed in Chinese patent CN105087789A. The second PCR round used universal primers. The Roche High Pure PCR Template Preparation Kit was used to extract genomic DNA from frozen PBMCs. Paired-end sequencing with 151 bp reads was performed on the libraries using an Illumina HiSeq 3000. In the paper's pipeline: CutAdapt was used to discard raw reads that did not contain the multiplex PCR primer sequences. Using PEAR, the high-quality paired reads were merged into contigs. By alignment to reference sequences, MiXCR assigned TRB V, D and J gene segments to each contig. To remove sequencing errors, CDR3 sequences were clustered according to base quality and sequence similarity. Shannon entropy normalized by the natural log of productive TCR sequence number was used as the measure of diversity. To get clonality, Shannon entropy was divided by the natural log of the number of unique clonotypes, and that result was subtracted from one. The Youden index of ROC curves was used to select progression-free survival cut-offs for repertoire metrics, and analyses were performed in R 3.5.3. TCRdb itself trimmed the public reads at Q25 with fastp, ran MiXCR and retained productive beta chains. Every distinct CDR3 protein forms one entry, paired with its most common genes and DNA. What appears here as the V and J calls and clone size reflects TCRdb's work, not the paper's. Recorded for this sample are some 15,000 distinct CDR3 sequences; about 60% of them occurred a single time. The ten largest clones capture about 25% of the sample.

This clonotype was seen repeatedly, ten times or more. The antigen it binds to is not known. No base quality values were provided; no much bigger clone lies one nucleotide off. V and J are trimmed by 6 bases and 0 bases, and the gene matches miss 10 bases of the junction. The cysteine opens and the phenylalanine closes a CDR3 of 17 amino acids. CDR3 DNA is the only sequence kept; it has 51 bases, read in frame from the first base. CDR1 MDHEN and CDR2 SYDVKM were looked up in the germline V gene. The receptor chain draws on TRBV28 and TRBJ2-1, with TRBD2 matching 8 junction bases. The receptor was isolated from a donor aged 50 or older with non-small cell lung cancer. This specimen was PBMCs, taken before or after stereotactic body radiation therapy (not recorded which). CDR3 region: CASRTGGGAPSYNEQFF. In nucleotide form, the sequence is TGTGCCAGCAGGACGGGGGGGGGGGCACCCTCCTACAATGAGCAGTTCTTC.